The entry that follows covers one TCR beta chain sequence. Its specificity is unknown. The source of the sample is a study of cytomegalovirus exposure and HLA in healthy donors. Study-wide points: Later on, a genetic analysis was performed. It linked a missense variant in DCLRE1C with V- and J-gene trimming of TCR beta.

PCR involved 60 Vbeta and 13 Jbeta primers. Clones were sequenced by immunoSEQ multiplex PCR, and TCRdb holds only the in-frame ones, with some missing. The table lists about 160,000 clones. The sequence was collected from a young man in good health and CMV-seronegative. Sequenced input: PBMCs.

CDR3 loop: CASSSGQASTEAFF. In DNA form, the CDR3 reads TGTGCCAGCAGTTCGGGACAGGCGAGCACTGAAGCTTTCTTT. This chain connects TRBV27 to TRBJ1-1; 8 bases match TRBD1. V was clipped by 4 bases and J by 4 bases; unmatched bases: 5. The CDR3 sequence is 14 residues long. In germline, CDR1 is MNHEY, CDR2 SMNVEV (reference sequence).